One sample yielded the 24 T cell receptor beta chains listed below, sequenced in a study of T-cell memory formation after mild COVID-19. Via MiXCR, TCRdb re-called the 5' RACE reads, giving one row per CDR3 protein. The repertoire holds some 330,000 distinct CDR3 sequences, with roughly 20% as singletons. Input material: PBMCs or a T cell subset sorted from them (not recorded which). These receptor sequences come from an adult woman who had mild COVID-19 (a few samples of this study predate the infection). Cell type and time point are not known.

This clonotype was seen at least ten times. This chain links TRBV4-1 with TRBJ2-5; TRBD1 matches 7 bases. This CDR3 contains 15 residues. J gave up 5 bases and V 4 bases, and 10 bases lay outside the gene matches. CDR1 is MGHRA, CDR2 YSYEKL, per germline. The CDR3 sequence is CASSRKGDSLETQYF. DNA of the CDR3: TGCGCCAGCAGCCGAAAGGGGGACAGTTTGGAGACCCAGTACTTC.

The CDR3 region is CASSIPSTGRNTEAFF. The DNA of the CDR3 is TGTGCCAGTAGTATCCCCTCCACAGGGAGGAACACTGAAGCTTTCTTT. The chain combines TRBV19 with TRBJ1-1; a possible D gene is TRBD1 (6 bases). V shed 3 bases and J shed 1 base, with 15 bases lying between them. Looked up from germline, CDR1 is LNHDA and CDR2 is SQIVND (reference sequence). The CDR3 length is 16 residues.

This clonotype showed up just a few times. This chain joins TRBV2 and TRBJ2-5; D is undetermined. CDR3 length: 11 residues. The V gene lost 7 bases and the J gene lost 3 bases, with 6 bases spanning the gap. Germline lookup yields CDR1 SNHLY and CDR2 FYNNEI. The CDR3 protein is CASTVKETQYF. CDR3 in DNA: TGTGCCAGCACCGTAAAAGAGACCCAGTACTTC. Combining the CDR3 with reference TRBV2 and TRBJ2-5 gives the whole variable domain EPEVTQTPSHQVTQMGQEVILRCVPISNHLYFYWYRQILGQKVEFLVSFYNNEISEKSEIFDDQFSVERPDGSNFTLKIRSTKLEDSAMYFCASTVKETQYFGPGTRLLVL.

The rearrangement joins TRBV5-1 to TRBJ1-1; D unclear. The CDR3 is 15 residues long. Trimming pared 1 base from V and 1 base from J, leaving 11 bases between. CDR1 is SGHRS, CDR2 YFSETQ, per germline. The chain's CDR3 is CASSLIGSGNTEAFF. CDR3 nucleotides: TGCGCCAGCAGCTTGATTGGCAGTGGGAACACTGAAGCTTTCTTT.

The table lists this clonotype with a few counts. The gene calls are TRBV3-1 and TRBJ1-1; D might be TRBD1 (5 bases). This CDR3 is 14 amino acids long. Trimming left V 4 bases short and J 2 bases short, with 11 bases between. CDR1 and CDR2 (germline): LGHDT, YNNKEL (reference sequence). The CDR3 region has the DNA TGTGCCAGCAGCCCCGTCGGGGCAAACACTGAAGCTTTCTTT. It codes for CASSPVGANTEAFF.

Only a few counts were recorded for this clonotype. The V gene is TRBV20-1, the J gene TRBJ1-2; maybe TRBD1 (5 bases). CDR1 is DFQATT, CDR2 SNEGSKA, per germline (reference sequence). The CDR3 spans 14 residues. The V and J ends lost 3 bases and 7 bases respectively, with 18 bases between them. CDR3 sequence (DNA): TGCAGTGCTAGCTCGGTCAGTTGGGACTCTGGCTACACCTTC. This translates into CSASSVSWDSGYTF.

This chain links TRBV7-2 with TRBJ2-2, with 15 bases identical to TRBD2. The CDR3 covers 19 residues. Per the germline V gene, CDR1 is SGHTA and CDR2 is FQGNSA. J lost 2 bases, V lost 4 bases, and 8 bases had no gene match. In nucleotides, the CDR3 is TGTGCCAGCAGCTGGTCACCGGGACTAGCGGGGGGTAACACCGGGGAGCTGTTTTTT. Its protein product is CASSWSPGLAGGNTGELFF.

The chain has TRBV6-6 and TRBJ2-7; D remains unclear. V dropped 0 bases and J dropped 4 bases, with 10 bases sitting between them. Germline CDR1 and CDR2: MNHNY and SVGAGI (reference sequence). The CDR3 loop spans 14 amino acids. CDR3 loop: CASSYSSPVYEQYF. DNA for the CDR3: TGTGCCAGCAGTTACTCATCCCCGGTATACGAGCAGTACTTC.

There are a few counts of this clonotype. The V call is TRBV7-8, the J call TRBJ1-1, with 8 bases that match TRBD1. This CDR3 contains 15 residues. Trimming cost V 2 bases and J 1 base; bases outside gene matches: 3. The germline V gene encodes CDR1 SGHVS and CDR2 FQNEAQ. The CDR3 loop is CASSLSQGANTEAFF. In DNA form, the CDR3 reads TGTGCCAGCAGCTTATCCCAGGGGGCGAACACTGAAGCTTTCTTT.

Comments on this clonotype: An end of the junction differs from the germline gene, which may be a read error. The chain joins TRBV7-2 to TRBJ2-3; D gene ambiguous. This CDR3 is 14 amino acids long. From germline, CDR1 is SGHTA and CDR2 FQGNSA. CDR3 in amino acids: CASSLKVSRDTQYF. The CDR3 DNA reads TGTGCCAGCAGCTTAAAAGTTAGCAGAGATACGCAGTATTTT.

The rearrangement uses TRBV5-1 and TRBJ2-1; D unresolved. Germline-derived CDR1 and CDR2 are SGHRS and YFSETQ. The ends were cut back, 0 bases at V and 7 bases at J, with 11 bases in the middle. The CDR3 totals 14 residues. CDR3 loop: CASSLALGQNEQFF. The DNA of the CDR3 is TGCGCCAGCAGCTTGGCCCTGGGTCAGAATGAGCAGTTCTTC. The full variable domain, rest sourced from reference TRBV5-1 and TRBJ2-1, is KAGVTQTPRYLIKTRGQQVTLSCSPISGHRSVSWYQQTPGQGLQFLFEYFSETQRNKGNFPGRFSGRQFSNSRSEMNVSTLELGDSALYLCASSLALGQNEQFFGPGTRLTVL.

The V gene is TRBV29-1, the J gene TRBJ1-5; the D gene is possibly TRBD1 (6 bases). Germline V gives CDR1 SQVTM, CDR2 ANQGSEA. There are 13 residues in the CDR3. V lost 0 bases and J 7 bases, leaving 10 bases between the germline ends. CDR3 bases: TGCAGCGTTGAAGAGACAGGTGGGCAGCCCCAGCATTTT. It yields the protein CSVEETGGQPQHF.

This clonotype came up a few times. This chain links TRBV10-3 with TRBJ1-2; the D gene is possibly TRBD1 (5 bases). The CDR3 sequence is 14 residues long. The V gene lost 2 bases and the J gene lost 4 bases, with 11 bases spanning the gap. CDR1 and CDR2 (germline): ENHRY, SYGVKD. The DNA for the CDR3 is TGTGCCATCAGTGAGATTGAGGGACGCTATGGCTACACCTTC. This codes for CAISEIEGRYGYTF.

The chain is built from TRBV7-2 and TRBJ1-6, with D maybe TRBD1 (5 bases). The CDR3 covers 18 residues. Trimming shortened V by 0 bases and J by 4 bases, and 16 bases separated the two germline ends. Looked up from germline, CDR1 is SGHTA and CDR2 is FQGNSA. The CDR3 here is CASSLASQGVSYNSPLHF. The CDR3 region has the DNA TGTGCCAGCAGCTTAGCGTCCCAAGGGGTTTCATATAATTCACCCCTCCACTTT.

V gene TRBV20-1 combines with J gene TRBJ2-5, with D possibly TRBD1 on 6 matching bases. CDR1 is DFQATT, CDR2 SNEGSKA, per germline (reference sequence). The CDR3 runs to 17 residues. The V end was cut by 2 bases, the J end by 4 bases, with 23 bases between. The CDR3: CSARSKSRGPPGETQYF. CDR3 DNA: TGCAGTGCTAGATCGAAATCCAGGGGACCCCCGGGAGAGACCCAGTACTTC.

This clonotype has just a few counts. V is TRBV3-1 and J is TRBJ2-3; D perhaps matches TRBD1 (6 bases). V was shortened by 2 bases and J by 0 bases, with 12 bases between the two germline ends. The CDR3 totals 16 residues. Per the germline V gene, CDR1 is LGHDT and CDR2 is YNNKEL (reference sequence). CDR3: CASSQLGTPSTDTQYF. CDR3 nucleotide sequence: TGTGCCAGCAGCCAACTCGGGACACCTAGCACAGATACGCAGTATTTT.

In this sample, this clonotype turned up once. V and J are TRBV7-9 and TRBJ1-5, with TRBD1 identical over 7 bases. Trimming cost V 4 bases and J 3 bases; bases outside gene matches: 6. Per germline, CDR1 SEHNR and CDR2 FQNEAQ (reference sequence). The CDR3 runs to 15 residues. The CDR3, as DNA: TGTGCCAGCAGCTCCTCGGACAGGAACAATCAGCCCCAGCATTTT. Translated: CASSSSDRNNQPQHF.

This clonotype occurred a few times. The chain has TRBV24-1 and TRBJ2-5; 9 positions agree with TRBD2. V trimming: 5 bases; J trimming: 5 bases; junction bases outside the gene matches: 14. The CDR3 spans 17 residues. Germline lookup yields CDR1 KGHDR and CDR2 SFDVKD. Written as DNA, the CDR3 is TGTGCCACCAGTGTAACAGCGGGGGGCCCTGGGAAGGAGACCCAGTACTTC. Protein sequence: CATSVTAGGPGKETQYF.

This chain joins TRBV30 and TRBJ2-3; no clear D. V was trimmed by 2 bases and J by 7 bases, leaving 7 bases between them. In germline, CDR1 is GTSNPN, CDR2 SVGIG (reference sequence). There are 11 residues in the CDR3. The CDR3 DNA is TGTGCCTGGAGTATCCATAATACGCAGTATTTT. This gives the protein CAWSIHNTQYF.

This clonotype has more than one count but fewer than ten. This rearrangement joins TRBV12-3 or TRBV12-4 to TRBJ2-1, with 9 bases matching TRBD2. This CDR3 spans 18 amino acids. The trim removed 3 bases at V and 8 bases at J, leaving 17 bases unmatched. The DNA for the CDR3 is TGTGCCAGCAGTTTCGAACCGGCGGGGGGGCCCGTTATCCATGAGCAGTTCTTC. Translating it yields CASSFEPAGGPVIHEQFF.

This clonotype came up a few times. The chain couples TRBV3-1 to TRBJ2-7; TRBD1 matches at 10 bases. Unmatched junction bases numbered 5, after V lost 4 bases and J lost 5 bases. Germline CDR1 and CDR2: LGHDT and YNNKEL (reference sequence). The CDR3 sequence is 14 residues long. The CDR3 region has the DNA TGTGCCAGCAGCCCCCGGGACAGGGGCGACGAGCAGTACTTC. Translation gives CASSPRDRGDEQYF.

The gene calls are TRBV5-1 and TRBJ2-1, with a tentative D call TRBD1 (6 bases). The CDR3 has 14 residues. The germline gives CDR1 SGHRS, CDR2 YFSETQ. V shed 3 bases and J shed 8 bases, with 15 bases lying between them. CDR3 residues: CASSSAQGLDEQFF. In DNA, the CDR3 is TGCGCCAGCAGCTCCGCACAGGGCCTGGATGAGCAGTTCTTC.

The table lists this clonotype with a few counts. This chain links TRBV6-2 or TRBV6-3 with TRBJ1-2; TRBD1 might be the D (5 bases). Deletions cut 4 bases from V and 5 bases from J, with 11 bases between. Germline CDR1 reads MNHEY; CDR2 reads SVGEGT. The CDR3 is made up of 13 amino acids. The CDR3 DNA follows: TGTGCCAGCAGTTTCGCCAGGGAATATGGCTACACCTTC. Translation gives CASSFAREYGYTF.

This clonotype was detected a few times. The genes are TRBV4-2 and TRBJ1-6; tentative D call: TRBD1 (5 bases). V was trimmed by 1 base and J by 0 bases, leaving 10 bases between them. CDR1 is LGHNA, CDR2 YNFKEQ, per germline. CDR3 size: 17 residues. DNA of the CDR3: TGTGCCAGCAGCCAAGGGGGCCGGAGCTCCTATAATTCACCCCTCCACTTT. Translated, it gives CASSQGGRSSYNSPLHF.